A selection of T cell receptor beta chains follows, all from one sample in a study of blood T cell repertoires in COVID-19. Clones were sequenced by immunoSEQ multiplex PCR, and TCRdb holds only the in-frame ones, with some missing. This sample carries approximately 46,000 clones, around nine tenths of them seen once, and the ten largest clones take roughly 15%. Material for sequencing was peripheral blood. These receptors all stem from a man between 60 and 75 years old with active or convalescent COVID-19. Both conserved end residues are part of each CDR3. Each record gives: CDR3 DNA, CDR3 protein, D gene, clone size, V gene, J gene. D genes are given only for firm matches. Size tells how often a clone was seen (once, few, many) or the class of an expanded clone, and some rows leave it out.

CDR3nt: TGTGCCAGCAGCCCCGGACAGGGGACGGAAAAACTGTTTTTT
CDR3aa: CASSPGQGTEKLFF
d_gene: TRBD1
abundance: NA
v_gene: TRBV11-2
j_gene: TRBJ1-4

CDR3nt: TGTGCCAGCAGCCGCCTCATGGGGGGGAGTGAAGCTTTCTTT
CDR3aa: CASSRLMGGSEAFF
d_gene: NA
abundance: NA
v_gene: TRBV14
j_gene: TRBJ1-1

CDR3nt: TGTGCCAGCAGCACGGAGGGAGAGCAGTTCTTC
CDR3aa: CASSTEGEQFF
d_gene: NA
abundance: once
v_gene: TRBV4-2
j_gene: TRBJ2-1

CDR3nt: TGTGCCAGCAGCTTAGCTCGGGGGGTTGGTGAACTGTTTTTT
CDR3aa: CASSLARGVGELFF
d_gene: NA
abundance: NA
v_gene: TRBV11-2
j_gene: TRBJ1-4

CDR3nt: TGTGCCAGCAGCGTAGATTCAATGGCAGTTTATGGCTACACCTTC
CDR3aa: CASSVDSMAVYGYTF
d_gene: NA
abundance: few
v_gene: TRBV9
j_gene: TRBJ1-2

CDR3nt: TGCGCCAGCAGCCCCGGGACTCCGTCCTACAATGAGCAGTTCTTC
CDR3aa: CASSPGTPSYNEQFF
d_gene: NA
abundance: few
v_gene: TRBV5-1
j_gene: TRBJ2-1

CDR3nt: TGTGCCACCAATCCATCCCAGGCAACTAATGAAAAACTGTTTTTT
CDR3aa: CATNPSQATNEKLFF
d_gene: NA
abundance: NA
v_gene: TRBV19
j_gene: TRBJ1-4

CDR3nt: TGTGCCAGCAGCCAAGATTCCGGGCCTAGCGGGGGGGTGGATGAGCAGTTCTTC
CDR3aa: CASSQDSGPSGGVDEQFF
d_gene: TRBD2
abundance: NA
v_gene: TRBV3-1/TRBV3-2
j_gene: TRBJ2-1

CDR3nt: TGTGCCAGCGAAAGGACGGGAAGGATGAACACTGAAGCTTTCTTT
CDR3aa: CASERTGRMNTEAFF
d_gene: NA
abundance: NA
v_gene: TRBV19
j_gene: TRBJ1-1

CDR3nt: TGTGCCAGCAGTTTAGGCAGTCCTAATGAAAAACTGTTTTTT
CDR3aa: CASSLGSPNEKLFF
d_gene: NA
abundance: NA
v_gene: TRBV27
j_gene: TRBJ1-4

CDR3nt: TGTGCCAGCAGCGTAGGGGAGGGGACGGGAACCTACGAGCAGTACTTC
CDR3aa: CASSVGEGTGTYEQYF
d_gene: TRBD2
abundance: NA
v_gene: TRBV9
j_gene: TRBJ2-7

CDR3nt: TGTGCCAGGCAGGTCCAGAGGACTATCTATGGCTACACCTTC
CDR3aa: CARQVQRTIYGYTF
d_gene: NA
abundance: NA
v_gene: TRBV21-1
j_gene: TRBJ1-2

CDR3nt: TGCGCCAGCAGCCAAAGGCAGGGTCCAGATACGCAGTATTTT
CDR3aa: CASSQRQGPDTQYF
d_gene: NA
abundance: NA
v_gene: TRBV4-3
j_gene: TRBJ2-3

CDR3nt: TGTGCCAGCAGCGGGGACAGGGAAAAACTGTTTTTT
CDR3aa: CASSGDREKLFF
d_gene: TRBD1
abundance: few
v_gene: TRBV2
j_gene: TRBJ1-4

CDR3nt: TGTGCCAGCAGCCAATTTAGGGGTACAGGGAGCTACGAGCAGTACTTC
CDR3aa: CASSQFRGTGSYEQYF
d_gene: NA
abundance: NA
v_gene: TRBV27
j_gene: TRBJ2-7

CDR3nt: TGTGCCAGCAGTTCGGACAGGGGGGTCTCACCCCTCCACTTT
CDR3aa: CASSSDRGVSPLHF
d_gene: TRBD1
abundance: once
v_gene: TRBV27
j_gene: TRBJ1-6